This TCR beta chain comes out of a study of identical twins. The study's findings and limits: The study found that models underestimated out-of-frame TCR alpha sharing in monozygotic twins.

Template switching added a universal primer site, and cDNA bore unique molecular identifiers. TCRdb analysed the 5' RACE reads with MiXCR anew, one entry per CDR3 protein. The sample holds 700,000 or so distinct CDR3 sequences; over 8.5% are singletons and the top ten take around 0.95%. This clonotype was seen a few times. Its antigen is unidentified. These data also formed part of another study, on yellow fever vaccine responses in identical twins. As that report states: Each twin's T cell response to the vaccine was reported to look partly convergent and partly personalized.

The sequenced sample consisted of PBMCs. This sequence was found in a woman aged 18-29 years in good health.

CDR3 region: CASSDSGRGGELFF. The CDR3 DNA is TGCGCCAGCAGTGACTCGGGGCGCGGCGGGGAGCTGTTTTTT. The genes are TRBV10-1 and TRBJ2-2; either TRBD1 or TRBD2 may fit D (5 bases each). CDR1 and CDR2 (germline): WNHNN, SYGVQD (reference sequence). CDR3 length: 14 amino acids. V was cut by 3 bases and J by 7 bases, with 12 bases left in between.